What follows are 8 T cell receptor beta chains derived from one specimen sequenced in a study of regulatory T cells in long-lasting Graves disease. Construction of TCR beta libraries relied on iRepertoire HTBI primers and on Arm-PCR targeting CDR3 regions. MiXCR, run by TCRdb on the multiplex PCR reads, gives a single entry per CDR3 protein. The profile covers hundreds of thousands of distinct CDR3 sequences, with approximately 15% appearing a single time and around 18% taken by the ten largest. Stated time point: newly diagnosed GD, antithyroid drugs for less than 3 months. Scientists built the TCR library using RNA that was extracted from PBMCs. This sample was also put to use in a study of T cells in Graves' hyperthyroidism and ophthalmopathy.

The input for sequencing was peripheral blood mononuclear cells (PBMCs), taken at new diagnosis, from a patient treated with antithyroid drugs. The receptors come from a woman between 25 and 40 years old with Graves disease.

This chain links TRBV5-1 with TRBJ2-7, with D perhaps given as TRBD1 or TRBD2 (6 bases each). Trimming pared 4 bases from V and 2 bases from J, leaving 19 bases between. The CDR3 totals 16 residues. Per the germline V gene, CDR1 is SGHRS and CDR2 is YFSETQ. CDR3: CASSPGGTRGPYEQYF. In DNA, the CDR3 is TGCGCCAGCAGCCCGGGCGGGACAAGGGGCCCCTACGAGCAGTACTTC.

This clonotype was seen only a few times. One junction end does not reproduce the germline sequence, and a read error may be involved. DNA for the CDR3: TGTGCCAGCAGTTCGCAGGGCACTGTGCATTTT. The encoded protein is CASSSQGTVHF. V is TRBV12-3 or TRBV12-4 and J is TRBJ1-3; possible D gene TRBD1, 5 bases. This CDR3 spans 11 amino acids.

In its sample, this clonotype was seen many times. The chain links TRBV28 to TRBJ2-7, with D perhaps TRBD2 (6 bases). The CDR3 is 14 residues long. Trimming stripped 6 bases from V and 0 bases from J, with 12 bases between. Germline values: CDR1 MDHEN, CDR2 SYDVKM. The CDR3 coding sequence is TGTGCCAGCAGCACTCCCGGGGGCTCCTACGAGCAGTACTTC. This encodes CASSTPGGSYEQYF. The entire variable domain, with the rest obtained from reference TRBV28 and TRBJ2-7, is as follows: DVKVTQSSRYLVKRTGEKVFLECVQDMDHENMFWYRQDPGLGLRLIYFSYDVKMKEKGDIPEGYSVSREKKERFSLILESASTNQTSMYLCASSTPGGSYEQYFGPGTRLTVT.

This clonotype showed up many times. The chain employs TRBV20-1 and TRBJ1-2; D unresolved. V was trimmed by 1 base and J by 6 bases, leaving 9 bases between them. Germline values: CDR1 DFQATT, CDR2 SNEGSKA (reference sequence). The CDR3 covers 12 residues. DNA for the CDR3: TGCAGTGCTAGAGCGAGCACGCATGGCTACACCTTC. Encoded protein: CSARASTHGYTF.

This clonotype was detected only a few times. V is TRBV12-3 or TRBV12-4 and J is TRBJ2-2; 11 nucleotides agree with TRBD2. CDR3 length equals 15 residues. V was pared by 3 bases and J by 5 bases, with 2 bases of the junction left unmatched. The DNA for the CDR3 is TGTGCCAGCAGTTTTAGCGGGAGGGATACCGGGGAGCTGTTTTTT. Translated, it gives CASSFSGRDTGELFF.

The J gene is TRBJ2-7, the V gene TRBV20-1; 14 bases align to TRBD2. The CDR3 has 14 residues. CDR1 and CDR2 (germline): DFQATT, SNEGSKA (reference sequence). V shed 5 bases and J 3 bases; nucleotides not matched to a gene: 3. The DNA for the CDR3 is TGCAGTGCTCCCGGGACTAGCGGGAGCTACGAGCAGTACTTC. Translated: CSAPGTSGSYEQYF.

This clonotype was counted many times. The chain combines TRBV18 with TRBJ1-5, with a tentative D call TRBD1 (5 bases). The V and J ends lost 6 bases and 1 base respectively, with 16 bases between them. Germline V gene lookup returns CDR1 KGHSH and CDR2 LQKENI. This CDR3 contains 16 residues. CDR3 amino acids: CASSPGTGPSNQPQHF. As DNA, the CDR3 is TGTGCCAGCTCTCCCGGGACCGGGCCAAGCAATCAGCCCCAGCATTTT.

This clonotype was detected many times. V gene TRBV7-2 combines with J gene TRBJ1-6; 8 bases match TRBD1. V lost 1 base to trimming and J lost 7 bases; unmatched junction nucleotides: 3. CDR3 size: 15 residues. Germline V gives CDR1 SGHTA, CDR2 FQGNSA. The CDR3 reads CASSLVTGGNSPLHF. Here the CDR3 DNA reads TGTGCCAGCAGCTTAGTTACAGGGGGGAATTCACCCCTCCACTTT.